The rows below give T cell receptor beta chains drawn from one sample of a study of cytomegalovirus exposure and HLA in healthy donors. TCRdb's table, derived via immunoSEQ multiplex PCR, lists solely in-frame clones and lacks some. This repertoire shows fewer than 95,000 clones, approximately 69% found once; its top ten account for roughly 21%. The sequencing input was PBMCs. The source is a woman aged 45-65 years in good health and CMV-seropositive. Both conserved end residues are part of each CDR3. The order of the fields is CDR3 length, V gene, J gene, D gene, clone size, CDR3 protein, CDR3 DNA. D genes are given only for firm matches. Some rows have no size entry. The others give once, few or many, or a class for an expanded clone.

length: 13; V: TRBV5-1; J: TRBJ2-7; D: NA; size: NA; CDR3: CASSPGSSYEQYF; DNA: TGCGCCAGCAGCCCCGGTTCCTCCTACGAGCAGTACTTC
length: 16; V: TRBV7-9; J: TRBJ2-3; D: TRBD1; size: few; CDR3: CASSLSQGGITDTQYF; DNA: TGTGCCAGCAGCTTAAGTCAAGGGGGCATCACAGATACGCAGTATTTT
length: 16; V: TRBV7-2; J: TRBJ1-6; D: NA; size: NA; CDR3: CASRPIGGAYNSPLHF; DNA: TGTGCCAGCAGGCCAATTGGGGGGGCCTATAATTCACCCCTCCACTTT
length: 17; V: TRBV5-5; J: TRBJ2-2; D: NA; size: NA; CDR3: CASSPLSTGINTGELFF; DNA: TGTGCCAGCAGCCCCTTATCCACAGGGATTAACACCGGGGAGCTGTTTTTT
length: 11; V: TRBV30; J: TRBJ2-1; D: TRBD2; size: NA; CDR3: CAWTWGGEQFF; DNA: TGTGCCTGGACCTGGGGGGGTGAGCAGTTCTTC
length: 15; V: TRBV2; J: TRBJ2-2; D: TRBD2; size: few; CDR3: CASSEPGGDGGELFF; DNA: TGTGCCAGCAGTGAACCCGGGGGGGATGGCGGGGAGCTGTTTTTT
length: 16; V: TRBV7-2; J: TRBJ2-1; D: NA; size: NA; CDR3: CASSLGRGPGYNEQFF; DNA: TGTGCCAGCAGCCTTGGGCGGGGACCTGGGTACAATGAGCAGTTCTTC
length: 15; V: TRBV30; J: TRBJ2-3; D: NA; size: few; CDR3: CAWTHGRTIGDTQYF; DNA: TGTGCCTGGACCCACGGGCGGACAATTGGGGATACGCAGTATTTT
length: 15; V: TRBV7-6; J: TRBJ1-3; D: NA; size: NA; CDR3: CASSLTGFSGNTIYF; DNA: TGTGCCAGCAGCTTAACAGGATTCTCTGGAAACACCATATATTTT
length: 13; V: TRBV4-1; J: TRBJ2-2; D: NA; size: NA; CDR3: CASTSGNTGELFF; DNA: TGCGCCAGCACCTCAGGGAACACCGGGGAGCTGTTTTTT
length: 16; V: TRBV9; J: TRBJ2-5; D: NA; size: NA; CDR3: CASSVAEGIPPETQYF; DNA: TGTGCCAGCAGCGTAGCGGAGGGGATACCCCCGGAGACCCAGTACTTC
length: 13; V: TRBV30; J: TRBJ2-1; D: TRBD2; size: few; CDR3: CAWNGGFYNEQFF; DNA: TGTGCCTGGAACGGGGGGTTCTACAATGAGCAGTTCTTC
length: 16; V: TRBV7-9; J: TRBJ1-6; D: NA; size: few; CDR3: CASSLFGGTYNSPLHF; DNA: TGTGCCAGCAGCTTATTTGGGGGCACTTATAATTCACCCCTCCACTTT
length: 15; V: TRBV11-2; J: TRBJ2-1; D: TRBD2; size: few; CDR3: CASSFMLADYNEQFF; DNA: TGTGCCAGCAGCTTTATGCTAGCGGATTACAATGAGCAGTTCTTC
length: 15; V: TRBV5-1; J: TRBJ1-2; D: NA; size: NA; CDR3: CASSPQGMANYGYTF; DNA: TGCGCCAGCAGCCCCCAGGGGATGGCTAACTATGGCTACACCTTC
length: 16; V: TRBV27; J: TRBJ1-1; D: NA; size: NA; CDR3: CASSSPGKGGDTEAFF; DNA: TGTGCCAGCAGTTCCCCGGGTAAAGGAGGGGACACTGAAGCTTTCTTT
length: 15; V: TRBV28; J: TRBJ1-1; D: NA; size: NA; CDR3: CASSSGGAGDTEAFF; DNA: TGTGCCAGCAGCTCGGGGGGGGCTGGAGACACTGAAGCTTTCTTT
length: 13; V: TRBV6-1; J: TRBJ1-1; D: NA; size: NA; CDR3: CASGWTGNTEAFF; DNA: TGTGCCAGCGGATGGACGGGAAACACTGAAGCTTTCTTT
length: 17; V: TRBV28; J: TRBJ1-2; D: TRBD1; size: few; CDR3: CASSFSQSGTEIYGYTF; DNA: TGTGCCAGCAGTTTCTCGCAATCCGGGACAGAAATCTATGGCTACACCTTC
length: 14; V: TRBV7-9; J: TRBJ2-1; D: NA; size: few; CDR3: CASSLQLALNEQFF; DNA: TGTGCCAGCAGCTTACAACTAGCATTGAATGAGCAGTTCTTC
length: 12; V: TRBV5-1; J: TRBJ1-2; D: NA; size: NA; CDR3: CASSQQGYGYTF; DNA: TGCGCCAGCAGCCAACAGGGATATGGCTACACCTTC
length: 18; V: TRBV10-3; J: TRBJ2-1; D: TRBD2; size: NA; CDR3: CAISESNPLGRGNNEQFF; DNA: TGTGCCATCAGTGAGTCGAACCCGCTGGGGAGGGGAAACAATGAGCAGTTCTTC
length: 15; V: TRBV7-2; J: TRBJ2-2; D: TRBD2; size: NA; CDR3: CASSQRGGRTGELFF; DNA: TGTGCCAGCAGCCAGCGGGGGGGCCGAACCGGGGAGCTGTTTTTT
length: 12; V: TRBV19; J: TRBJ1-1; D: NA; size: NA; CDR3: CASSMSRAQAFF; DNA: TGTGCCAGTAGTATGTCGCGAGCACAAGCTTTCTTT
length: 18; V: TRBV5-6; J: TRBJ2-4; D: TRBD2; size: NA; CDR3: CASSFAGLAGAAKNIQYF; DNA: TGTGCCAGCAGCTTTGCGGGACTAGCGGGGGCAGCCAAAAACATTCAGTACTTC
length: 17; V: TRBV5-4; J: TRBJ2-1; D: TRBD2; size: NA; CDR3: CASSFKLAGGLDNEQFF; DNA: TGTGCCAGCAGCTTTAAACTAGCGGGGGGGCTAGACAATGAGCAGTTCTTC
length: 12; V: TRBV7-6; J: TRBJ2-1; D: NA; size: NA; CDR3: CASSPRGGRQFF; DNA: TGTGCCAGCAGCCCACGGGGTGGTAGGCAGTTCTTC
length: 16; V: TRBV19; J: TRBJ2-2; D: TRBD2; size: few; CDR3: CASSMETSGGVGELFF; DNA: TGTGCCAGTAGTATGGAGACTAGCGGGGGTGTCGGGGAGCTGTTTTTT